This T cell receptor (beta chain) was captured by sequencing in a study of cytomegalovirus exposure and HLA in healthy donors. Deletions cut 5 bases from V and 1 base from J, with 11 bases between. The CDR3 is 14 amino acids. Germline V gene data show CDR1 as SGHVS and CDR2 as FNYEAQ. The PCR ran on 60 Vbeta and 13 Jbeta primers. Some clones are missing from TCRdb's copy, which holds only in-frame ones; the method was immunoSEQ multiplex PCR. The sample carries over 85,000 clones, around 79% recorded once. The TCR sequence derives from a woman aged 30 to 39 in good health and CMV-seronegative. V and J are TRBV7-6 and TRBJ1-2, with D hard to call. The sample consisted of PBMCs. In DNA form, the CDR3 reads TGTGCCAGCAGCCCACAGACCATTAACTATGGCTACACCTTC. It encodes CASSPQTINYGYTF.